Presented here are 7 T cell receptor beta chains from one specimen sequenced in a study of control samples from healthy donors and cancer patients. Assay used: immunoSEQ multiplex PCR; TCRdb lists only in-frame clones, some missing. This sample yields fewer than 250,000 clones, of which about 90% are seen a single time; 1.5% to 2% belongs to the top ten. Material: blood. The receptors stem from a young man in good health.

The chain links TRBV10-2 to TRBJ1-5, with D unresolved. In germline, CDR1 is WSHSY, CDR2 SAAADI. This CDR3 comprises 12 residues. Trimming stripped 6 bases from V and 5 bases from J, with 8 bases between. The CDR3 coding sequence is TGCGCCAGCAGGAGTCTCGATCAGCCCCAGCATTTT. This translates into CASRSLDQPQHF.

The chain joins TRBV7-9 to TRBJ2-7; possibly TRBD1 for D (6 bases). Per the germline V gene, CDR1 is SEHNR and CDR2 is FQNEAQ (reference sequence). The length of the CDR3 is 14 residues. The V gene lost 5 bases and the J gene lost 3 bases, with 14 bases spanning the gap. The CDR3 is CASSGGPPSYEQYF. CDR3 coding DNA: TGTGCCAGCAGCGGGGGCCCCCCGAGCTACGAGCAGTACTTC.

As regards this clone: One junction end does not reproduce the germline sequence, and a read error may be involved. The chain employs TRBV4-1 and TRBJ1-1, with unresolved D. The CDR3 consists of 12 residues. CDR1 is MGHRA, CDR2 YSYEKL, per germline. This CDR3 is CASSPPVLPPLF. CDR3 nucleotides: TGCGCCAGCAGCCCCCCCGTCCTGCCGCCGCTCTTT.

The table lists this clone with a count of one. The chain joins TRBV19 to TRBJ2-7, with TRBD1 identical over 8 bases. V shed 5 bases and J 2 bases; nucleotides not matched to a gene: 11. This CDR3 has 16 amino acids. CDR1 and CDR2 (germline): LNHDA, SQIVND (reference sequence). CDR3 protein: CASSPTQGGDAYEQYF. The CDR3, as DNA: TGTGCCAGTAGTCCTACACAGGGGGGCGATGCCTACGAGCAGTACTTC.

This clone was seen just once. J is TRBJ1-1 and V is TRBV7-9, with 8 bases identical to TRBD1. The CDR3 has 11 residues. The V gene end was trimmed by 4 bases and the J gene end by 8 bases; junction bases not matched to a gene: 0. Per germline, CDR1 SEHNR and CDR2 FQNEAQ (reference sequence). CDR3 sequence reads: CASSWDREAFF. For the CDR3, the DNA is TGTGCCAGCAGCTGGGACAGGGAAGCTTTCTTT.

This sequence joins TRBV16 and TRBJ2-1; possible D gene TRBD1, 6 bases. The CDR3 runs 16 residues. Germline assignment: CDR1 KGHSY and CDR2 FQNENV. Trimming pared 1 base from V and 4 bases from J, leaving 14 bases between. CDR3 amino acids: CASSQYAGAAYNEQFF. The CDR3 bases are TGTGCCAGCAGCCAATACGCAGGGGCGGCATACAATGAGCAGTTCTTC.

The CDR3 is CAISESRQASQPQHF. CDR3 sequence (DNA): TGTGCCATCAGTGAGTCTCGACAGGCGAGTCAGCCCCAGCATTTT. The V gene is TRBV10-3, the J gene TRBJ1-5, with D possibly matching TRBD1 (6 bases). This CDR3 has 15 residues. Germline V gives CDR1 ENHRY, CDR2 SYGVKD. The germline V and J ends were trimmed by 0 bases and 6 bases, with 12 bases remaining between them.